The clone carrying this T cell receptor (beta chain) appeared many times. This CDR3 is built from 13 residues. Trimming removed 8 bases from V and 3 bases from J, with 13 bases in between. Looked up from germline, CDR1 is MNHEY and CDR2 is SVGAGI. Molecular barcoded adaptors covering alpha/delta and beta/gamma chains were used on approximately 400 ng RNA. One entry per CDR3 protein results from TCRdb running MiXCR on the reads. This table holds roughly 38,000 distinct CDR3 sequences, 13% to 15% found once. These data are taken from a study of read filtering for tumor transcriptome and immune sequencing. Study information: DNase treatment preceded whole-transcriptome library preparation. TCR-mapped reads were about 4 to 10.27 million with IR-seq versus about 75 to 1,400 with RNA-seq.

Sampling of bone marrow took place during active disease in every patient. The receptor comes from a donor aged 40 or over with multiple myeloma. Material: a population of CD138-negative cells sorted from bone marrow. This rearrangement joins TRBV6-5 to TRBJ1-2; weak D call: TRBD1 (6 bases). The CDR3 nucleotides read TGTGCCAGCTCCAGGGGAGAACACTATGGCTACACCTTC. This encodes CASSRGEHYGYTF.